This passage covers 3 T cell receptor beta chains from one sample sequenced in a study of neoadjuvant anti-PD-1 for oral cavity cancer (dated by TCRdb to about 2021). Library preparation used the immunoSEQ multiplex PCR assay. TCRdb provides this immuneACCESS table in a form limited to in-frame rearrangements. Some clones are lacking; in checked studies, under half of them reflect an unresolved V gene, and why the rest are absent is not known. The sample data list over 10,000 clones, and less than 70% of these were observed just once. Approximately 7% of the sample is held by the ten biggest clonotypes. Sample time point, as interpreted from the label and publication: before neoadjuvant nivolumab. The sequencing used tumor tissue, collected before nivolumab (anti-PD-1) treatment. These receptors were collected from a person aged 35 to 85 with oral cavity squamous cell carcinoma. The donor label of this sample is uncertain.

This clone was found a few times. The V call is TRBV2, the J call TRBJ1-2; 9 bases align to TRBD1. V lost 10 bases and J lost 4; bases outside the gene matches: 7. Looked up from germline, CDR1 is SNHLY and CDR2 is FYNNEI. The CDR3 contains 13 residues. This chain's CDR3 is CATRQGDFYGYTF. In DNA, the CDR3 is TGTGCCACCCGACAGGGGGACTTCTATGGCTACACCTTC.

The genes are TRBV27 and TRBJ2-1, with D uncertain. Germline V CDR1 and CDR2: MNHEY, SMNVEV (reference sequence). The V end was cut by 5 bases, the J end by 13 bases, with 15 bases between. There are 12 residues in the CDR3. CDR3 in amino acids: CASSPTPAVQFF. The CDR3 nucleotides read TGTGCCAGCAGTCCTACTCCGGCGGTCCAGTTCTTC.

The chain employs TRBV7-9 and TRBJ1-1; a possible D gene is TRBD1 (5 bases). The CDR3 loop spans 13 amino acids. The V end was cut by 6 bases, the J end by 7 bases, with 15 bases between. Germline CDR1 SEHNR, CDR2 FQNEAQ (reference sequence). The chain's CDR3 is CASRFIEGLEAFF. In nucleotides, the CDR3 is TGTGCCAGCAGATTCATAGAGGGGCTTGAAGCTTTCTTT.